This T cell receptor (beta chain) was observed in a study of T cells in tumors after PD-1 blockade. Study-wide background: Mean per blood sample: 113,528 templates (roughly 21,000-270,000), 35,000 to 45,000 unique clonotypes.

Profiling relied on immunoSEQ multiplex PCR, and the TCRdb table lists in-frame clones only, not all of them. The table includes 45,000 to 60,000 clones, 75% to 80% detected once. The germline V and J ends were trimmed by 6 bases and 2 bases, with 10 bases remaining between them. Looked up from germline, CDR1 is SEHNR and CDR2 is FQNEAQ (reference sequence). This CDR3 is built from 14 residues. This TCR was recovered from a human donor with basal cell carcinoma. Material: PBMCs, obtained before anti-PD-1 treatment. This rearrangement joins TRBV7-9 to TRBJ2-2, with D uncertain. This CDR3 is CASSSDINTGELFF. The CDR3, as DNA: TGTGCCAGCAGTTCTGACATAAACACCGGGGAGCTGTTTTTT.